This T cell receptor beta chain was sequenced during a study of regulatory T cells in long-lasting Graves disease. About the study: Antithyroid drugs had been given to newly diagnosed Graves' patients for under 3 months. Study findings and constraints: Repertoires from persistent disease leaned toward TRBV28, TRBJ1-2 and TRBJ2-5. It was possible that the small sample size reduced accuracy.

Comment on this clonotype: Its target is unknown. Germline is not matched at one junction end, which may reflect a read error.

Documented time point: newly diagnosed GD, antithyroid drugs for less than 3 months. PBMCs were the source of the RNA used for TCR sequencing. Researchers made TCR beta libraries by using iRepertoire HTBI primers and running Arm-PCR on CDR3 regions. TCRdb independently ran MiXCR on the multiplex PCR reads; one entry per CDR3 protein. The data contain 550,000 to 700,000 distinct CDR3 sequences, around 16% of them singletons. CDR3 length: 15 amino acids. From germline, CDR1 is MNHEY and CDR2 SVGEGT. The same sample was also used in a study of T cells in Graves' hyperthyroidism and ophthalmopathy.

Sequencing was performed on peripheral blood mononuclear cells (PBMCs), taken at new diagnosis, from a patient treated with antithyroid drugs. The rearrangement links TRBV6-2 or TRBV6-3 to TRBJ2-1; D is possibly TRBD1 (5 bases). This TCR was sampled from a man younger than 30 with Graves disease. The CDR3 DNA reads TGTGCCGGCAGCCCTCAGGGTGGCTCCTACAATGAGCAGTTCTTC. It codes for CAGSPQGGSYNEQFF.